Presented here are 26 T cell receptor beta chains from one specimen sequenced in a study of T cells in Graves' hyperthyroidism and ophthalmopathy (dated by TCRdb to between 2018 and 2021). Library preparation employed multiplex PCR. The sequencer was an Illumina HiSeq 2000. The TCR beta CDR3 regions were amplified from the RNA transcripts. A first-round RT-PCR of the TCR CDR3 used the HTBI primer set with the Qiagen OneStep RT-PCR kit. TCRdb cleaned the public reads at Q25 with fastp, built clones with MiXCR and kept in-frame beta chains. One record per CDR3 amino acid sequence lists the most common genes and DNA. The sample contains hundreds of thousands of distinct CDR3 sequences, approximately 19% of them found a single time. Clones ranked in the top ten supply around 3.6% of the sample. Sequencing input: blood. These receptors came from a woman younger than 35 with Graves' hyperthyroidism.

The genes are TRBV2 and TRBJ1-2; tentative D call: TRBD1 (6 bases). Trimming took 8 bases from V and 2 from J, leaving 12 bases between them. This CDR3 spans 13 amino acids. Germline-derived CDR1 and CDR2 are SNHLY and FYNNEI. In DNA form, the CDR3 reads TGTGCCAGCTGGAAGGACAGCAACTATGGCTACACCTTC. Its protein product is CASWKDSNYGYTF.

This clonotype was observed many times. The rearrangement links TRBV6-1 to TRBJ2-7; 9 positions match TRBD1. Germline V gene sequence: CDR1 MNHNS, CDR2 SASEGT. Unmatched junction bases numbered 3, after V lost 6 bases and J lost 6 bases. This CDR3 contains 12 residues. CDR3 amino acids: CASRQGAGEQYF. DNA for the CDR3: TGTGCCAGCAGACAGGGGGCGGGCGAGCAGTACTTC.

This clonotype was observed many times. The chain couples TRBV7-9 to TRBJ1-5; maybe TRBD1 (5 bases). V was clipped by 5 bases and J by 7 bases, with 12 bases between them. CDR3 length equals 13 residues. The germline CDR1 and CDR2 sequences are SEHNR and FQNEAQ (reference sequence). The CDR3: CASSHIGEQPQHF. CDR3 DNA sequence: TGTGCCAGCAGCCATATAGGGGAGCAGCCCCAGCATTTT.

The table lists this clonotype with many counts. The rearrangement links TRBV6-1 to TRBJ2-1; TRBD1 matches 9 bases. Looked up from germline, CDR1 is MNHNS and CDR2 is SASEGT. J lost 8 bases, V lost 6 bases, and 11 bases had no gene match. This CDR3 is 15 amino acids long. The CDR3 DNA is TGTGCCAGCAGCCCGCCGGGACAGGGCGGCGATGAGCAGTTCTTC. Translating it yields CASSPPGQGGDEQFF.

V and J are TRBV9 and TRBJ1-2, with no clear D. V was pared by 0 bases and J by 6 bases, with 15 bases between. The CDR3 contains 15 residues. Germline CDR1 is SGDLS and CDR2 is YYNGEE. This chain's CDR3 is CASSVEDEGRDGYTF. CDR3 bases: TGTGCCAGCAGCGTAGAGGACGAAGGGCGCGATGGCTACACCTTC.

This clonotype was seen repeatedly, ten times or more. The chain employs TRBV7-3 and TRBJ1-5, with 7 bases matching TRBD1. V dropped 0 bases and J dropped 2; count of bases not matched to a gene: 16. The CDR3 length is 20 residues. Germline V gene data show CDR1 as SGHTA and CDR2 as FQGTGA. The CDR3 DNA follows: TGTGCCAGCAGCTTAACATTTAAGGGGACAGAACGGGTTGGCAATCAGCCCCAGCATTTT. Protein product: CASSLTFKGTERVGNQPQHF.

This clonotype was seen ten or more times. A junction end diverges from the germline sequence, so it may reflect a read error. The CDR3 loop reads CACSLATTDSPLHF. In DNA form, the CDR3 reads TGTGCCTGCAGTTTAGCGACCACGGATTCACCCCTCCACTTT. The genes are TRBV12-3 or TRBV12-4 and TRBJ1-6; D gene unclear. The CDR3 runs to 14 residues.

This clonotype was seen ten or more times. The chain recombines TRBV4-1 with TRBJ2-5, with D unresolved. Germline values: CDR1 MGHRA, CDR2 YSYEKL. V was trimmed by 4 bases and J by 2 bases, leaving 14 bases between them. The CDR3 length is 15 residues. CDR3 residues: CASSLLPIQQETQYF. The DNA for the CDR3 is TGCGCCAGCAGCCTCCTACCCATACAACAAGAGACCCAGTACTTC.

In its sample, this clonotype was seen many times. This chain joins TRBV6-1 and TRBJ2-2; TRBD1 or TRBD2 may be the D gene (5 bases each). CDR3 length: 17 residues. Trimming stripped 1 base from V and 5 bases from J, with 17 bases between. CDR1 is MNHNS, CDR2 SASEGT, per germline. The CDR3 protein is CASSEGTTRQRTGELFF. In DNA form, the CDR3 reads TGTGCCAGCAGTGAAGGTACGACGAGACAGCGGACCGGGGAGCTGTTTTTT.

This clonotype was observed at least ten times. The chain is built from TRBV15 and TRBJ1-5; D uncertain. Trimming stripped 1 base from V and 4 bases from J, with 8 bases between. This CDR3 spans 14 amino acids. Looked up from germline, CDR1 is LNHNV and CDR2 is YYDKDF (reference sequence). Here the CDR3 reads CATSRVRLNQPQHF. The CDR3 DNA is TGTGCCACCAGCAGAGTGCGCCTGAATCAGCCCCAGCATTTT.

This clonotype was seen many times. The chain is built from TRBV28 and TRBJ2-5; D remains ambiguous. The CDR3 sequence is 12 residues long. Trimming removed 1 base at V and 9 bases at J, with 9 bases between. CDR1 is MDHEN and CDR2 is SYDVKM in the germline V gene. CDR3 residues: CASSLLGPPQYF. CDR3 nucleotides: TGTGCCAGCAGTTTATTGGGCCCCCCCCAGTACTTC.

This clonotype was seen many times. The gene calls are TRBV4-1 and TRBJ1-1; weak D call: TRBD1 (6 bases). V lost 2 bases, J lost 1 base, and 11 bases lay in between. The CDR3 runs to 15 residues. CDR1 is MGHRA and CDR2 is YSYEKL in the germline V gene. CDR3 residues: CASSQSDRQNTEAFF. The CDR3 bases are TGCGCCAGCAGCCAATCGGACAGACAGAACACTGAAGCTTTCTTT.

This clonotype has a handful of counts. This rearrangement joins TRBV19 to TRBJ1-5; D gene unclear. There are 17 residues in the CDR3. Germline-derived CDR1 and CDR2 are LNHDA and SQIVND (reference sequence). The V gene lost 0 bases and the J gene lost 1 base, with 13 bases spanning the gap. The CDR3 reads CASSIDSKGLSNQPQHF. The CDR3 bases are TGTGCCAGTAGTATAGATAGTAAGGGCCTCAGCAATCAGCCCCAGCATTTT. The full variable domain, completed using reference TRBV19 and TRBJ1-5, is DGGITQSPKYLFRKEGQNVTLSCEQNLNHDAMYWYRQDPGQGLRLIYYSQIVNDFQKGDIAEGYSVSREKKESFPLTVTSAQKNPTAFYLCASSIDSKGLSNQPQHFGDGTRLSIL.

This clonotype has a count of ten or more. V and J are TRBV11-2 and TRBJ1-2; D is undetermined. Trimming pared 1 base from V and 2 bases from J, leaving 8 bases between. The V gene's germline CDR1 is SGHAT and CDR2 FQNNGV. The CDR3 totals 14 residues. The CDR3 loop reads CASSLGDGNYGYTF. The DNA for the CDR3 is TGTGCCAGCAGCTTAGGCGACGGAAACTATGGCTACACCTTC.

This clonotype was counted many times. The chain has TRBV4-1 and TRBJ1-3; D remains unclear. V shed 0 bases and J shed 3 bases, with 18 bases lying between them. The CDR3 extends over 18 amino acids. Germline CDR1 MGHRA, CDR2 YSYEKL. The CDR3 loop reads CASSQDPRLITDGNTIYF. The CDR3 DNA reads as TGCGCCAGCAGCCAAGATCCACGGCTCATAACAGATGGAAACACCATATATTTT.

This clonotype was observed at least ten times. The chain joins TRBV28 to TRBJ1-1, with D maybe TRBD1 (5 bases). Deletions cut 8 bases from V and 5 bases from J, with 21 bases between. CDR1 is MDHEN, CDR2 SYDVKM, per germline. The CDR3 has 15 amino acids. Here the CDR3 reads CASGTGSTVETEAFF. Written as DNA, the CDR3 is TGTGCCAGCGGGACGGGTTCTACCGTAGAGACTGAAGCTTTCTTT.

This clonotype was counted many times. The chain recombines TRBV28 with TRBJ1-2; no clear D. This CDR3 has 13 amino acids. Trimming left V 7 bases short and J 4 bases short, with 13 bases between. Germline V gene lookup returns CDR1 MDHEN and CDR2 SYDVKM. CDR3 sequence reads: CASTPADFYGYTF. The CDR3 bases are TGTGCCAGCACCCCGGCAGATTTCTATGGCTACACCTTC.

This clonotype was seen repeatedly, ten times or more. V usage is TRBV6-1 and J usage is TRBJ2-6, with TRBD1 identical over 10 bases. The J segment lost 2 bases and the V segment lost 9 bases, leaving 4 bases of the junction unmatched. Germline V CDR1 and CDR2: MNHNS, SASEGT. The CDR3 consists of 15 residues. For the CDR3, the DNA is TGTGCCAGTAAGACAGGGGGCACTGGGGCCAACGTCCTGACTTTC. Translated, it gives CASKTGGTGANVLTF.

In this sample, this clonotype turned up many times. The genes are TRBV14 and TRBJ2-5, with unresolved D. CDR3 length equals 13 residues. The germline gives CDR1 SGHDN, CDR2 FVKESK. Trimming removed 0 bases from V and 1 base from J, with 3 bases in between. In DNA form, the CDR3 reads TGTGCCAGCAGCCAAGAGTTCCAAGAGACCCAGTACTTC. It is translated as CASSQEFQETQYF. The full variable domain, with the rest looked up from reference TRBV14 and TRBJ2-5, is EAGVTQFPSHSVIEKGQTVTLRCDPISGHDNLYWYRRVMGKEIKFLLHFVKESKQDESGMPNNRFLAERTGGTYSTLKVQPAELEDSGVYFCASSQEFQETQYFGPGTRLLVL.

At least ten counts were recorded for this clonotype. J is TRBJ2-5 and V is TRBV12-3 or TRBV12-4, with 9 bases fitting TRBD2. J gave up 6 bases and V 3 bases, and 5 bases lay outside the gene matches. This CDR3 is 14 amino acids long. In nucleotides, the CDR3 is TGTGCCAGCAGTTTGGGCGGGGGGGCACAGACCCAGTACTTC. It codes for CASSLGGGAQTQYF.

This clonotype was seen many times. V usage is TRBV7-2 and J usage is TRBJ2-7; D ambiguous. The CDR3 has 15 residues. Germline values: CDR1 SGHTA, CDR2 FQGNSA. The germline V and J ends were trimmed by 5 bases and 3 bases, with 17 bases remaining between them. As DNA, the CDR3 is TGTGCCAGCAGCCCGACTCCAACATCCCTCTACGAGCAGTACTTC. It encodes CASSPTPTSLYEQYF.

The chain joins TRBV6-2 or TRBV6-3 to TRBJ1-1; D perhaps matches TRBD1 (6 bases). V was clipped by 6 bases and J by 7 bases, with 18 bases between them. From germline, CDR1 is MNHEY and CDR2 SVGEGT. There are 14 residues in the CDR3. CDR3 in amino acids: CASSKRTGGDEAFF. The CDR3, as DNA: TGTGCCAGCAGCAAGAGGACGGGGGGCGATGAAGCTTTCTTT.

This clonotype was seen at least ten times. This rearrangement joins TRBV2 to TRBJ2-5, with D possibly TRBD1 on 6 matching bases. CDR1 and CDR2 from the germline V gene are SNHLY and FYNNEI. The germline V and J ends were trimmed by 8 bases and 0 bases, with 16 bases remaining between them. The CDR3 is made up of 15 amino acids. For the CDR3, the DNA is TGTGCCAGCCGCACAATAACAGGGTACCAAGAGACCCAGTACTTC. It encodes CASRTITGYQETQYF.

Ten or more counts support this clonotype. V gene TRBV2 combines with J gene TRBJ1-1, with 11 positions matching TRBD1. The junction had 1 base not matched to a gene; V was cut back by 6 bases and J by 7 bases. Germline V CDR1 and CDR2: SNHLY, FYNNEI. This CDR3 has 12 amino acids. In DNA form, the CDR3 reads TGTGCCAGCAGGGGGACAGGGGGTGAAGCTTTCTTT. This sequence encodes CASRGTGGEAFF.

This clonotype was recorded at least ten times. The chain links TRBV10-2 to TRBJ1-1; D gene ambiguous. Trimming cost V 3 bases and J 2 bases, with 19 bases left between them. Germline CDR1 WSHSY, CDR2 SAAADI. The CDR3 contains 17 residues. DNA of the CDR3: TGCGCCAGCAGTGACAGCGGGCTAACCCTGGGAAACACTGAAGCTTTCTTT. This sequence encodes CASSDSGLTLGNTEAFF.

This clonotype was observed a handful of times. The chain has TRBV7-4 and TRBJ2-2, with 14 bases lining up with TRBD2. CDR3 size: 22 residues. The V gene's germline CDR1 is SGHVT and CDR2 SQSDAQ. With V trimmed by 2 bases and J by 4 bases, 18 bases remained unmatched. CDR3 DNA sequence: TGTGCCAGCAGCTTAAGTGGGACCTCGGGACTAGCGGGGGTCACGACCACCGGGGAGCTGTTTTTT. It translates to CASSLSGTSGLAGVTTTGELFF.